The entry below gives a single TCR beta chain sequence along with its context. Its specificity is unknown. This specimen belongs to a study of siplizumab effects on memory and regulatory T cells. Profiled with immunoSEQ multiplex PCR; TCRdb holds only in-frame clones, not every one. Counted here are about 64,000 clones, 90% to 97% occurring once; the ten biggest clones make up around 0.093%. Overall study findings and caveats: Naive T cells looked more diverse than memory cells and looked like major alloresponse contributors.

CDR3 length: 14 amino acids. The germline gives CDR1 MNHEY, CDR2 SMNVEV (reference sequence). The germline V and J ends were trimmed by 3 bases and 7 bases, with 13 bases remaining between them. This chain uses TRBV27 with TRBJ1-5; D perhaps matches TRBD1 (5 bases). The receptor was derived from a human donor in good health. Sample: naive CD8+ T cells sorted from blood. CDR3: CASSLRGRGQPQHF. The CDR3 coding sequence is TGTGCCAGCAGTTTGCGGGGGAGAGGGCAGCCCCAGCATTTT.